This TCR beta chain originates from a study of OX40 agonist ivuxolimab in advanced cancers. Looking at the study overall: Ivuxolimab was administered intravenously to patients at 0.01 to 10 mg/kg every 2 weeks.

Details on this clone: Its antigen is not identified.

Measured with immunoSEQ multiplex PCR; TCRdb has only the in-frame clones, and not every one. The sample has 40,000 to 50,000 clones, around nine tenths seen once. General study results and limits: Relative to CD4+, CD8+ T cells held more expanded clones on average. Low normalized T-cell clonal expansion was additionally recorded for some nonresponders.

The sequenced sample was CD4+ or CD8+ T cells sorted from blood, obtained in a trial of the OX40 agonist ivuxolimab. The source is an adult with an advanced solid tumor such as melanoma, head and neck, liver or kidney cancer.

The CDR3 DNA follows: TGTGCCAGCAGCTTAATGGGACAGGGATCAGATACGCAGTATTTT. Its translation: CASSLMGQGSDTQYF. The gene calls are TRBV7-2 and TRBJ2-3; 9 bases line up with TRBD1. With 2 bases clipped from V and 4 bases from J, the junction kept 4 bases outside the gene matches. CDR3 length: 15 residues. Germline lookup yields CDR1 SGHTA and CDR2 FQGNSA.